This TCR beta chain was found in a study of post-analysis software for immune sequencing data. Study outcomes and limitations: Five or six TRBV segments, TRBV5-6, TRBV5-1 and TRBV20-1 among them, were found more frequent in patients than controls.

The CDR3 has 15 residues. Germline V gives CDR1 SGHRS, CDR2 YFSETQ. V lost 6 bases to trimming and J lost 5 bases; unmatched junction nucleotides: 7. Libraries were made from TCR beta cDNA, and they carried unique molecular identifiers. TCRdb fed the PCR reads into MiXCR, producing one record per CDR3 protein. The table lists 450,000 or so distinct CDR3 sequences, roughly 45% of them singletons. This clonotype has just a few counts. What it recognizes is unknown. Sequencing was performed on blood. The chain recombines TRBV5-1 with TRBJ2-3; 12 positions match TRBD2. The receptor's source is a girl under 18 with multiple sclerosis. CDR3 protein: CASKSTSGSLDTQYF. As DNA, the CDR3 is TGCGCCAGCAAATCGACTAGCGGGAGCTTAGATACGCAGTATTTT.